This T cell receptor (beta chain) was captured by sequencing in a study of T cells after yellow fever vaccination. Study-wide background: Preparation of fractions with low cell numbers was performed using SMART-Seq v4 Ultra Low Input.

With respect to this clonotype: No antigen is known for it.

Study-wide findings and caveats: Most clones from primary vaccination resurfaced after the booster (around 97% CD4, around 90% CD8). A secondary response was less intense yet reached its peak sooner, at day 5 versus 15.

V was pared by 4 bases and J by 5 bases, with 15 bases between. Germline V gives CDR1 SGHRS, CDR2 YFSETQ. This CDR3 comprises 14 residues. 5'RACE template switching produced TCR cDNA carrying a universal primer site and UMIs. One entry per CDR3 protein results from TCRdb running MiXCR on the 5' RACE reads. There are around 400,000 distinct CDR3 sequences in the sample; 11% occur only once, and around 18% lies in the top ten. Source: PBMCs, taken on the day of the first yellow fever vaccination. J is TRBJ2-5 and V is TRBV5-1; D is uncertain. The TCR originated in a man aged 18 to 30 who received the YFV17D yellow fever vaccine. Here the CDR3 DNA reads TGCGCCAGCAGCACCTCATACAGAGATGAGACCCAGTACTTC. Translation: CASSTSYRDETQYF.